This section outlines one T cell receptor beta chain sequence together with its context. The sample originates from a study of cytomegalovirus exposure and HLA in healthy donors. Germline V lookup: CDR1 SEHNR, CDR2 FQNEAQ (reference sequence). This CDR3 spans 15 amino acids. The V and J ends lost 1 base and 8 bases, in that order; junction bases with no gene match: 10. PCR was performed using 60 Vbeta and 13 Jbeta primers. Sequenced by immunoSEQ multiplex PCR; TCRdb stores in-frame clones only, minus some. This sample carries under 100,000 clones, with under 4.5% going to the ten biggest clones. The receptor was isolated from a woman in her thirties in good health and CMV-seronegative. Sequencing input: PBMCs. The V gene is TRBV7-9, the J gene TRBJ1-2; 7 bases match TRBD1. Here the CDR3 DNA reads TGTGCCAGCAGCTTAGGTCTTCAGGGGGGAATGGGCTACACCTTC. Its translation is CASSLGLQGGMGYTF. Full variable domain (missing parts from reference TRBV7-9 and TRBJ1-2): DTGVSQNPRHKITKRGQNVTFRCDPISEHNRLYWYRQTLGQGPEFLTYFQNEAQLEKSRLLSDRFSAERPKGSFSTLEIQRTEQGDSAMYLCASSLGLQGGMGYTFGSGTRLTVV.